The 15 T cell receptor beta chains given below trace back to one sample, sequenced in a study of blood T cell repertoires in COVID-19. Measured with immunoSEQ multiplex PCR; TCRdb has only the in-frame clones, and not every one. The sample holds approximately 52,000 clones, 80% to 90% seen once. Sequenced sample: peripheral blood. The receptors were gathered from a man in his sixties with acute or convalescent COVID-19.

The chain couples TRBV12-5 to TRBJ1-2; D call uncertain. This CDR3 is 14 amino acids long. V was trimmed by 6 bases and J by 1 base, leaving 12 bases between them. The germline V gene encodes CDR1 LGHNT and CDR2 FRNRAP. The CDR3 loop is CASGPPLSNYGYTF. In nucleotides, the CDR3 is TGTGCTAGTGGCCCGCCCTTGAGTAACTATGGCTACACCTTC.

The chain links TRBV5-6 to TRBJ1-2; TRBD1 agrees at 7 bases. From germline, CDR1 is SGHDT and CDR2 YYEEEE. There are 15 residues in the CDR3. V shed 4 bases, J shed 4 bases, and the junction held 10 bases outside the gene matches. The CDR3 protein is CASSPTNRGGYGYTF. The CDR3, as DNA: TGTGCCAGCAGCCCTACGAACAGGGGAGGCTATGGCTACACCTTC. The complete variable domain, with remaining parts taken from reference TRBV5-6 and TRBJ1-2, reads DAGVTQSPTHLIKTRGQQVTLRCSPKSGHDTVSWYQQALGQGPQFIFQYYEEEERQRGNFPDRFSGHQFPNYSSELNVNALLLGDSALYLCASSPTNRGGYGYTFGSGTRLTVV.

The chain links TRBV7-9 to TRBJ2-3, with TRBD2 identical over 7 bases. The CDR3 spans 17 residues. J was trimmed by 0 bases and V by 7 bases; bases with no gene match: 13. Germline V gene data show CDR1 as SEHNR and CDR2 as FQNEAQ (reference sequence). The CDR3 DNA sequence: TGTGCCAGCACCTTTTACCGGGGCGGGGGAAGCACAGATACGCAGTATTTT. This encodes CASTFYRGGGSTDTQYF.

This clone was counted a single time. The V and J genes are TRBV6-5 and TRBJ2-7; 8 bases are a match to TRBD1. Germline V gives CDR1 MNHEY, CDR2 SVGAGI. The V gene end was trimmed by 7 bases and the J gene end by 9 bases; junction bases not matched to a gene: 11. The CDR3 is 13 amino acids. CDR3 residues: CASTLKGQETQYF. CDR3 nucleotide sequence: TGTGCCAGCACCTTGAAGGGACAGGAGACGCAGTACTTC.

The gene calls are TRBV5-1 and TRBJ1-2; TRBD1 matches at 9 bases. Germline V gene lookup returns CDR1 SGHRS and CDR2 YFSETQ. CDR3 length: 16 residues. V gave up 0 bases and J gave up 0 bases; unmatched junction bases: 3. CDR3 protein: CASSLGTGAANYGYTF. Written as DNA, the CDR3 is TGCGCCAGCAGCTTGGGGACAGGGGCCGCTAACTATGGCTACACCTTC.

CDR3 nucleotide sequence: TGTGCCATCAGTGACCCCGTAGGGAGCTCCTATGGCTACACCTTC. Amino acid sequence: CAISDPVGSSYGYTF. The chain employs TRBV10-3 and TRBJ1-2, with unresolved D. This CDR3 has 15 residues. The V end was cut by 3 bases, the J end by 4 bases, with 15 bases between. The germline V gene encodes CDR1 ENHRY and CDR2 SYGVKD.

The rearrangement links TRBV28 to TRBJ1-5, with D possibly TRBD1 on 5 matching bases. The CDR3 is 15 amino acids. The V end was cut by 3 bases, the J end by 0 bases, with 9 bases between. The germline gives CDR1 MDHEN, CDR2 SYDVKM. The CDR3 DNA sequence: TGTGCCAGCAGTTTGGGGGGACGTAGCAATCAGCCCCAGCATTTT. It specifies CASSLGGRSNQPQHF.

J is TRBJ1-3 and V is TRBV5-4, with TRBD1 matching 9 bases. The germline V gene has CDR1 SGHNT and CDR2 YYREEE (reference sequence). V lost 6 bases to trimming and J lost 4 bases; unmatched junction nucleotides: 14. This CDR3 region has 17 residues. In DNA form, the CDR3 reads TGTGCCAGCAACTCAGACCGGGACAGGGCGACGGGAAACACCATATATTTT. It specifies CASNSDRDRATGNTIYF.

The chain uses TRBV5-1 and TRBJ1-1; weak D call: TRBD1 (6 bases). Germline assignment: CDR1 SGHRS and CDR2 YFSETQ. The CDR3 loop spans 13 amino acids. V was shortened by 6 bases and J by 1 base, with 10 bases between the two germline ends. CDR3 bases: TGCGCCAGCATCGGACAGACGAACACTGAAGCTTTCTTT. Protein: CASIGQTNTEAFF.

This chain links TRBV11-2 with TRBJ2-2; TRBD1 aligns across 7 bases. Germline V CDR1 and CDR2: SGHAT, FQNNGV. V lost 5 bases, J lost 3 bases, and 6 bases stayed unmatched. The CDR3 sequence is 15 residues long. CDR3 nucleotides: TGTGCCAGCAGCCCCAATACAGGGGACACCGGGGAGCTGTTTTTT. It translates to CASSPNTGDTGELFF.

The chain couples TRBV9 to TRBJ2-7; the match to TRBD1 covers 7 bases. The CDR3 covers 17 residues. V was clipped by 3 bases and J by 3 bases; unmatched bases: 15. Germline CDR1 SGDLS, CDR2 YYNGEE. For the CDR3, the DNA is TGTGCCAGCAGCGGAGACTCCGGGACAGCAAATGTCTACGAGCAGTACTTC. Translating gives CASSGDSGTANVYEQYF.

The chain has TRBV7-2 and TRBJ2-7, with 13 positions matching TRBD2. Losses at the gene ends were 5 bases for V and 6 bases for J; bases not matched to a gene: 7. This CDR3 spans 15 amino acids. Germline V gene sequence: CDR1 SGHTA, CDR2 FQGNSA. The CDR3 sequence: CASSRTSGSGLEQYF. The CDR3 DNA is TGTGCCAGCAGCCGGACTAGCGGGAGCGGGCTCGAGCAGTACTTC.

Here the CDR3 DNA reads TGTGCCAGCAGCGTAGGGACAGGGGTACGGTATGGCTACACCTTC. Translating it yields CASSVGTGVRYGYTF. This chain connects TRBV9 to TRBJ1-2; 9 bases map to TRBD1. The V gene's germline CDR1 is SGDLS and CDR2 YYNGEE. The CDR3 covers 15 residues. With V trimmed by 0 bases and J by 5 bases, 5 bases remained unmatched.

This chain joins TRBV7-5 and TRBJ1-1; the DNA was not used to check the table's D call, TRBD1. TRBV7-5 is deemed a pseudogene. There are 15 residues in the CDR3. DNA for the CDR3: TGTGCCAGAAGATATGGACAGGGGCGGGGGACTGAAGCTTTCTTT. Amino acids: CARRYGQGRGTEAFF.

The chain joins TRBV11-3 to TRBJ1-4; D is unresolved. Trimming took 4 bases from V and 8 from J, leaving 8 bases between them. CDR3 size: 12 residues. CDR1 is SGHNT, CDR2 YENEEA, per germline. In nucleotides, the CDR3 is TGTGCCAGCAGCTCCTACTCGGAAAAACTGTTTTTT. Its protein product is CASSSYSEKLFF.